The clone carrying this TCR beta chain has just one count. Its antigen is unknown. The data were taken from a study of OX40 agonist ivuxolimab in advanced cancers. Study-level background: It was ivuxolimab, an agonistic anti-OX40 (CD134) antibody, that patients were treated with.

Broader study findings: With doses of 0.1 to 3.0 mg/kg, CD4+ and CD8+ blood T cells had undergone clonal expansion by week 6.

TCRdb's table, derived via immunoSEQ multiplex PCR, lists solely in-frame clones and lacks some. Of 73,000 or so clones listed, approximately 86% are singletons. This CDR3 is built from 15 residues. Germline V gene sequence: CDR1 MNHNY, CDR2 SVGAGI (reference sequence). V was shortened by 0 bases and J by 2 bases, with 10 bases between the two germline ends. This clonotype was obtained from an adult with an advanced solid tumor such as melanoma, head and neck, liver or kidney cancer. Sequencing was performed on CD4+ or CD8+ T cells sorted from blood, taken in a trial of the OX40 agonist ivuxolimab. The chain uses TRBV6-6 and TRBJ1-1; D ambiguous. CDR3 in DNA: TGTGCCAGCAGTTACTCGAAGGCTGTTAACACTGAAGCTTTCTTT. Residues: CASSYSKAVNTEAFF.